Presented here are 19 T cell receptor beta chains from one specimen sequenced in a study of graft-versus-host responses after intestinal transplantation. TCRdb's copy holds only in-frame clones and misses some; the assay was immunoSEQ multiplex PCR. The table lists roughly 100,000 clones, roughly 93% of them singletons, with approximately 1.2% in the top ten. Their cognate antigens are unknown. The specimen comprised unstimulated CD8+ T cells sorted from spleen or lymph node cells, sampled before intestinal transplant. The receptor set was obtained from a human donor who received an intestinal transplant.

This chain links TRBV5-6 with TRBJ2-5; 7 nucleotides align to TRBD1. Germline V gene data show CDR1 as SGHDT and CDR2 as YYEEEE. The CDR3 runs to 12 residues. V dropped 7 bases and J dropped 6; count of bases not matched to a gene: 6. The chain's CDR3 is CASGDRAQTQYF. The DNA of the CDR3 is TGTGCCAGCGGAGACAGGGCACAGACCCAGTACTTC. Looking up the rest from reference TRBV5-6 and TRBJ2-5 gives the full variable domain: DAGVTQSPTHLIKTRGQQVTLRCSPKSGHDTVSWYQQALGQGPQFIFQYYEEEERQRGNFPDRFSGHQFPNYSSELNVNALLLGDSALYLCASGDRAQTQYFGPGTRLLVL.

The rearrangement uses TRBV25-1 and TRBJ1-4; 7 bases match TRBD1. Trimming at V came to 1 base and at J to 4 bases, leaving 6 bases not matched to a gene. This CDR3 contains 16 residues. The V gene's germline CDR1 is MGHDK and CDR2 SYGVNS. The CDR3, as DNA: TGTGCCAGCAGTGAATGGGGAACAGGGGTTAATGAAAAACTGTTTTTT. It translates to CASSEWGTGVNEKLFF. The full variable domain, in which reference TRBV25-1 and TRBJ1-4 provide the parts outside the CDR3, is EADIYQTPRYLVIGTGKKITLECSQTMGHDKMYWYQQDPGMELHLIHYSYGVNSTEKGDLSSESTVSRIRTEHFPLTLESARPSHTSQYLCASSEWGTGVNEKLFFGSGTQLSVL.

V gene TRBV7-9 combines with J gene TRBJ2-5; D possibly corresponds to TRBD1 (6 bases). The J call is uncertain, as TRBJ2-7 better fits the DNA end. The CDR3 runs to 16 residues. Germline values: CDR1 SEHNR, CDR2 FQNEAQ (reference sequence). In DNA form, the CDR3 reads TGTGCCAGCAGCATAGGCAGGGGCCCCTTGACCTACGAGCAGTACTTC. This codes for CASSIGRGPLTYEQYF.

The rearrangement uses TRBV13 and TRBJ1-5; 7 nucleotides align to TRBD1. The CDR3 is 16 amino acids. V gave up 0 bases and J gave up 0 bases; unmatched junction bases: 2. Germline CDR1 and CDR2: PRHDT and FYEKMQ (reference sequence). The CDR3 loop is CASSLGGTDSNQPQHF. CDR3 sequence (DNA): TGTGCCAGCAGCTTAGGAGGGACAGATAGCAATCAGCCCCAGCATTTT.

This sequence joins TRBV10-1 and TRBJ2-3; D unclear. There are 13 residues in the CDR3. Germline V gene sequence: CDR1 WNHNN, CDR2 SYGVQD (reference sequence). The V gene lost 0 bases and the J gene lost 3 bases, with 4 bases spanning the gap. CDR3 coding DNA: TGCGCCAGCAGTGAGTCGGGGACAGATACGCAGTATTTT. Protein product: CASSESGTDTQYF.

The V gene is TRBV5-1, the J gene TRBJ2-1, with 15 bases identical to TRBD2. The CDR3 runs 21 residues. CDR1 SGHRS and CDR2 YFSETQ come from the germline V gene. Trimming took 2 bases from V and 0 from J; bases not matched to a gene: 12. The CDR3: CASSLGAPGLAGGSSYNEQFF. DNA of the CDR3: TGCGCCAGCAGCTTAGGGGCTCCAGGACTAGCGGGGGGGAGCTCCTACAATGAGCAGTTCTTC.

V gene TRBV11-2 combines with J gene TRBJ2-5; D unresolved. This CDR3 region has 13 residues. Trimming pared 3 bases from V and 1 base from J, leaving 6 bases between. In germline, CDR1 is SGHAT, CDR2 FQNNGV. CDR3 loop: CASSLGTQETQYF. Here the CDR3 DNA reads TGTGCCAGCAGCTTGGGAACCCAAGAGACCCAGTACTTC. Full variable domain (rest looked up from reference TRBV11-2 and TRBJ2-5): EAGVAQSPRYKIIEKRQSVAFWCNPISGHATLYWYQQILGQGPKLLIQFQNNGVVDDSQLPKDRFSAERLKGVDSTLKIQPAKLEDSAVYLCASSLGTQETQYFGPGTRLLVL.

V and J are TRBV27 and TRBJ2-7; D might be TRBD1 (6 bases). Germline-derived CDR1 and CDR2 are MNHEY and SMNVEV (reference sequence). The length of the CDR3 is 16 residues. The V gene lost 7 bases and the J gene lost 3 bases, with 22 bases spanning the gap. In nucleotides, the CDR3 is TGTGCCAGCACCCCCCAGGGGACGCTGGCGAGCTACGAGCAGTACTTC. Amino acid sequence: CASTPQGTLASYEQYF.

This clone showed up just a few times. The CDR3 coding sequence is TGCAGCGTTGAAGAGCCTAGCACAGATACGCAGTATTTT. Protein: CSVEEPSTDTQYF. The chain couples TRBV29-1 to TRBJ2-3; D is unclear. Trimming removed 0 bases from V and 0 bases from J, with 4 bases in between. Germline lookup yields CDR1 SQVTM and CDR2 ANQGSEA. The CDR3 covers 13 residues.

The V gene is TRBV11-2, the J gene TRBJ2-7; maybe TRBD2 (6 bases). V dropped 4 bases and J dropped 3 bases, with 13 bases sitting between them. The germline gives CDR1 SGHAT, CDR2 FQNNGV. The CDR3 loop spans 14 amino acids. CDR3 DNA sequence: TGTGCCAGCAGCTCGGCGGGGCAGGGCTACGAGCAGTACTTC. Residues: CASSSAGQGYEQYF.

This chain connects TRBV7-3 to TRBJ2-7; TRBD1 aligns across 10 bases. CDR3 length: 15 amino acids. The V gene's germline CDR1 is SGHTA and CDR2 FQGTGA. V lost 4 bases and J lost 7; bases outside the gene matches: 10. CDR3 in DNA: TGTGCCAGCAGCTCGACAGGGGGCGAAGGTGAAGAGCAGTACTTC. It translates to CASSSTGGEGEEQYF.

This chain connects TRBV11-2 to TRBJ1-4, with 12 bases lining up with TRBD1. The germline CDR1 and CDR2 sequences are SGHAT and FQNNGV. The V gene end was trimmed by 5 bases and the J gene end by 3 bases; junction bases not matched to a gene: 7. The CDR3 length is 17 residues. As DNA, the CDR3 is TGTGCCAGCAGCCACCGGGACAGGGGGCCGGCTAATGAAAAACTGTTTTTT. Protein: CASSHRDRGPANEKLFF.

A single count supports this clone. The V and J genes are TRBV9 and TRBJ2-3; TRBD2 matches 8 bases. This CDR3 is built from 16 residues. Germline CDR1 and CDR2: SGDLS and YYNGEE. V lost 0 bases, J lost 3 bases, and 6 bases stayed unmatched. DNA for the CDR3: TGTGCCAGCAGCGTAGCGGGGGGGCTGTGGACAGATACGCAGTATTTT. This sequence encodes CASSVAGGLWTDTQYF.

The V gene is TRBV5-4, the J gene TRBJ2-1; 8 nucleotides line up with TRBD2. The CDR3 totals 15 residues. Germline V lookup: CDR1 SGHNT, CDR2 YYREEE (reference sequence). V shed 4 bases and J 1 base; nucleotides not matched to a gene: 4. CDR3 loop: CASSVRGGSYNEQFF. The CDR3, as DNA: TGTGCCAGCAGCGTCCGGGGGGGGTCCTACAATGAGCAGTTCTTC.

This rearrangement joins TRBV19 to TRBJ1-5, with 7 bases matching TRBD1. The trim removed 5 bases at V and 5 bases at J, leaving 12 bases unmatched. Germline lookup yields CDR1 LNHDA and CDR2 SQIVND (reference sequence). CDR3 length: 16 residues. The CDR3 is CASSAAGQMFYQPQHF. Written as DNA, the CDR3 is TGTGCCAGTAGTGCGGCGGGACAGATGTTCTATCAGCCCCAGCATTTT.

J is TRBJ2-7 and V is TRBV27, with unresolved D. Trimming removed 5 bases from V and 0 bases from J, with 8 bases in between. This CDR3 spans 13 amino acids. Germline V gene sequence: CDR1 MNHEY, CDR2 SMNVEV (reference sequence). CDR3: CASSHGISYEQYF. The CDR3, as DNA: TGTGCCAGCAGTCATGGGATCTCCTACGAGCAGTACTTC.

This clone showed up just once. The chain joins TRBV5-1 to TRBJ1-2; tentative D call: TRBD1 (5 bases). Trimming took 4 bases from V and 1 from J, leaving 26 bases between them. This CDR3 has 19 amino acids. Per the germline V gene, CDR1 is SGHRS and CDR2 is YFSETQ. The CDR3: CASSPPGGAKVGVNYGYTF. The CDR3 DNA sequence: TGCGCCAGCAGCCCACCCGGGGGAGCGAAAGTGGGGGTTAACTATGGCTACACCTTC.

CDR3 bases: TGTGCCAGTAGTATCGGAGCGGTCGAGACCCAGTACTTC. It yields the protein CASSIGAVETQYF. The chain links TRBV19 to TRBJ2-5; weak D call: TRBD2 (5 bases). V was trimmed by 3 bases and J by 5 bases, leaving 10 bases between them. CDR3 size: 13 residues. Germline values: CDR1 LNHDA, CDR2 SQIVND (reference sequence).

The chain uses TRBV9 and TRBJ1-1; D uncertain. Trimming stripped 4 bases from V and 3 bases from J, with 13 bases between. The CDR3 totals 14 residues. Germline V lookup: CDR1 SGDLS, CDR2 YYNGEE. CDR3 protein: CASSPHRADTEAFF. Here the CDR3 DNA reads TGTGCCAGCAGCCCCCATAGGGCGGACACTGAAGCTTTCTTT.